A selection of T cell receptor beta chains follows, all from one sample in a study of CD8+CD57+ T cells in acquired aplastic anemia. A single record per CDR3 protein comes from TCRdb applying MiXCR to the reads. The sample comprises some 170,000 distinct CDR3 sequences, more than 45% of which are singletons, and 0.85% to 1.3% rests with the top ten. The sequencing sample was made of sorted CD4+, CD8+, or CD8+CD57+ T cells (not recorded which) from PBMCs. Receptors were obtained from a human donor with aplastic anemia. CDR3s include the opening cysteine and the closing phenylalanine or tryptophan. The order of the fields is D gene, clone size, V gene, J gene, CDR3 DNA, CDR3 protein. The D gene is left open where the match is weak. Rows may omit the clone size; those that give it use once, few, many or a size class.

NA,NA,TRBV11-2,TRBJ1-4,TGTGCCAGCAGCTTAGGACGCTTGGGACGAGGTTTTTGGGATGAAAAACTGTTTTTT,CASSLGRLGRGFWDEKLFF
NA,NA,TRBV11-2,TRBJ2-7,TGTGCCAGCAGCCCCCCCGGGACAAAGGCAAACGAGCAGTACTTC,CASSPPGTKANEQYF
NA,many,TRBV7-6,TRBJ1-6,TGTGCCAGCAGCTTTGGGGCCAGGGATGGTAGTTCACCCCTCCACTTT,CASSFGARDGSSPLHF
NA,many,TRBV20-1,TRBJ1-2,TGCAGTGCTAGCATGACAACAAACTATGGCTACACCTTC,CSASMTTNYGYTF
TRBD1,many,TRBV4-1,TRBJ1-2,TGCGCCAGCAGCCAACCGGGACAGGGCAGTGGCTACACCTTC,CASSQPGQGSGYTF
TRBD1,few,TRBV29-1,TRBJ1-1,TGCAGCGTTGACGTGGGACAGGGGGCGCGCGAAGCTTTCTTT,CSVDVGQGAREAFF
NA,NA,TRBV29-1,TRBJ1-1,TGCAGTGTTGAGGCCTCGGATCCTGAAGCTTTCTTT,CSVEASDPEAFF
TRBD1,NA,TRBV11-2,TRBJ2-7,TGTGCCAGCAGCTTGTGGGACAGTAAAACCTACGAGCAGTACTTC,CASSLWDSKTYEQYF
TRBD2,NA,TRBV4-2,TRBJ2-3,TGTGCCAGCACGTCGGGGAGACTAGCGGGGGGTACCACAGATACGCAGTATTTT,CASTSGRLAGGTTDTQYF
NA,few,TRBV2,TRBJ2-7,TGTGCCAGCTCACCACCGCTTTCTCGGACGTACGAGCAGTACTTC,CASSPPLSRTYEQYF
NA,many,TRBV19,TRBJ1-2,TGTGCCAGTAGCGAAGACGGGGGAGGACGGGGCTATGGCTACACCTTC,CASSEDGGGRGYGYTF
NA,once,TRBV12-3/TRBV12-4,TRBJ1-6,TGTGCCAGCAATAAAGCGTCAACAGCGAAGTCACCCCTCCACTTT,CASNKASTAKSPLHF
TRBD1,once,TRBV19,TRBJ1-2,TGTGCCAGTAGTACCTCCCCCCAGGGGGCGAGCGTCCTCTATGGCTACACCTTC,CASSTSPQGASVLYGYTF
NA,NA,TRBV7-6,TRBJ1-5,TGTGCCAGCAGCTTACTGGGCAACGAACAGCCCCAGCATTTT,CASSLLGNEQPQHF
TRBD1,many,TRBV7-9,TRBJ1-2,TGTGCCAGCAGCTCCACGGACAGGGGATACTATGGCTACACCTTC,CASSSTDRGYYGYTF
NA,many,TRBV6-1,TRBJ2-7,TGTGCCAGCATCGGTCAGGTTGTCTACGAGCAGTACTTC,CASIGQVVYEQYF
NA,NA,TRBV19,TRBJ1-4,TGTGCCAGTAGTACACCCAAGGGACTAAATGAAAAACTGTTTTTT,CASSTPKGLNEKLFF
NA,few,TRBV19,TRBJ2-7,TGTGCCAGTAGTATGACGCTAGCGAGACCCTACGAGCAGTACTTC,CASSMTLARPYEQYF
NA,NA,TRBV29-1,TRBJ2-7,TGCAGCGTGGCGGGTAGCTCCTACGAGCAGTACTTC,CSVAGSSYEQYF
NA,many,TRBV20-1,TRBJ2-1,TGCAGTGCTAGAGAGATGGTAGGGCCCAATGAGCAGTTCTTC,CSAREMVGPNEQFF
TRBD2,few,TRBV4-2,TRBJ2-3,TGTGCCAGCAGCCAAGGGACTACCGGGACTATGGATACGCAGTATTTT,CASSQGTTGTMDTQYF
NA,once,TRBV20-1,TRBJ2-1,TGCAGTGCTTATTACAATGAGCAGTTCTTC,CSAYYNEQFF
NA,once,TRBV6-5,TRBJ2-1,TGTGCCAGCAGTTACTCTAGCGCGTCCTACAATGAGCAGTTCTTC,CASSYSSASYNEQFF
NA,many,TRBV29-1,TRBJ1-1,TGCAGCGTTGAAGATCTTCCATGGCAGATGAACACTGAAGCTTTCTTT,CSVEDLPWQMNTEAFF
NA,few,TRBV5-1,TRBJ2-4,TGCGCCAGCAGCATTGGTGGGGGTGACATTCAGTACTTC,CASSIGGGDIQYF
NA,NA,TRBV2,TRBJ1-3,TGTGCCAGCAGTTACTCGTTATCTGGAAACACCATATATTTT,CASSYSLSGNTIYF